Detailed here is one T cell receptor beta chain. As yet, its antigen is unknown. This entry comes from a study of T cell responses to AZD1222 COVID-19 vaccine. Analyses pooled second doses at about 4 or about 12 weeks. After removal of 4 bases from V and 8 bases from J, the junction contained 9 bases not matched to a gene. Germline assignment: CDR1 SQVTM and CDR2 ANQGSEA. This CDR3 contains 14 residues. Assay: immunoSEQ multiplex PCR; the TCRdb copy retains only in-frame clones and omits some. The table records about 150,000 clones, around 86% of them present only once. Overall study findings and caveats: Sampling that yielded the repertoires occurred only after the peak T cell response. Clonal diversity was possibly underestimated, and the donors were mostly white British, with more females.

The receptor comes from an adult who received the AZD1222 COVID-19 vaccine. Sequenced material: peripheral blood, taken 28 days after the second AZD1222 dose. The chain is built from TRBV29-1 and TRBJ2-1; 9 bases line up with TRBD2. In DNA form, the CDR3 reads TGCAGCGTTGTCGGGCGGGAGGGCCTCGATGAGCAGTTCTTC. This codes for CSVVGREGLDEQFF.